The entry that follows covers one T cell receptor beta chain sequence. What antigen it recognizes has not been identified. No base quality values were provided; no much bigger clone lies one nucleotide off. This sample stems from a study of CD8+ T cells in alopecia areata (dated by TCRdb to about 2018). Background for the entire study: Treated patients were enrolled in an open-label pilot trial of oral tofacitinib, 5 to 10 mg twice daily, for moderate-to-severe alopecia areata. immunoSEQ multiplex PCR using 35 Vbeta forward primers and 13 Jbeta reverse primers was used to amplify TCRbeta CDR3 regions. On the human side, TCRbeta sequencing was run on scalp tissue and on sorted CD4+ and CD8+ peripheral blood T cells from healthy controls and from alopecia areata patients with either patchy or totalis/universalis disease. Patients received tofacitinib for 6 to 18 months and were then followed off drug for 6 months to check for delayed response and recurrence. High-throughput TCRbeta sequencing was used to examine T cell clonal expansion in alopecia areata in both the C3H/HeJ mouse model and human patients. Scalp clonality was compared across normal scalp (n=4), patchy alopecia areata scalp (n=8), and alopecia totalis/universalis scalp (n=8). Tofacitinib-treated patients had biopsies at baseline and at 4 and 24 weeks of treatment, with a later scalp biopsy in several patients. RNA was obtained with the PAXgene miRNA kit for fixed scalp, the miRNeasy kit for PBMCs, and the RNeasy kit for mouse skin. In treated patients, disease severity was measured using the SALT score, which gives the percentage of scalp surface area affected.

The label giving this sample's time point can be read as: roughly 24 weeks on oral tofacitinib. The treatment or condition label for this specimen denotes: oral pan-JAK inhibitor, 5-10 mg twice daily. Lesional scalp punch biopsies and peripheral blood were collected from alopecia areata patients. PBMCs were separated by density centrifugation and stained for CD3, CD4 and CD8, after which CD4+ and CD8+ T cells were sorted on a FACSAria. Points the paper makes about the study in general: Unlike mouse skin, which is dominated by gammadelta T cells, normal human skin has resident alphabeta T cells that are also sequenced, and this complicates analysis of the scalp TCR repertoire. Scalp clonality and the number of expanded CD8+ clones among the top 100 scalp clones were significantly decreased by tofacitinib. Because the treated cohort was small and had only one nonresponder, larger studies are needed to examine links between baseline CD8+ expansion and response. Compared with mice, TCR sequences shared between patients were less clear, possibly partly because of HLA diversity across the patient population. During tofacitinib treatment, many expanded lesional clones stuck around in both scalp and blood, and this persistence may partly explain why relapse happens after treatment is stopped. Higher clonality and more expanded CD8+ clones were observed in lesional scalp than in normal scalp, particularly in alopecia totalis/universalis, a finding suggestive of antigenic drive.

Library construction relied on the immunoSEQ multiplex PCR assay. For TCR sequencing, RNA was extracted from every sample and reverse transcribed into cDNA to serve as template. First-strand cDNA was synthesized using SuperScript III with a 2:1 mix of oligo-dT and random hexamers. A synthetic immune receptor repertoire was used to assess amplification bias, and residual bias was removed computationally. The authors processed their data as follows. After raw reads were preprocessed to remove errors, the CDR3 was defined following IMGT conventions as running from the conserved cysteine to phenylalanine. Clonality was computed by normalizing Shannon entropy by log2 of the number of productive unique TCRs and subtracting the result from 1. Whether each scalp clone was CD4 or CD8 was inferred by checking scalp TCRbeta sequences against the CD4 and CD8 repertoires from sorted blood. TCRdb carries this immuneACCESS record with in-frame sequences only. Its versions omit some clonotypes, under half of them owing to an unresolved V gene in the studies checked, with the rest unexplained. V and J calls and clone size come straight from that table; D and trimming were deduced from the DNA. The sample table holds about 190,000 clones, of which around three fifths were seen once. Under 1.2% of the sample rests with the top ten.

Trimming costs V 3 bases and J 11 bases, and their ends lie 17 bases apart. Including the terminal cysteine and phenylalanine, the CDR3 comprises 13 residues. Only CDR3 DNA remains: 39 bases, in frame from the first base. Via the germline V gene, CDR1 is SGDLS and CDR2 YYNGEE. The source of this sequence is a human donor with alopecia areata. Specimen: CD4+ T cells sorted from blood, collected at week 24, from a patient treated with tofacitinib. Recombination connected TRBV9 to TRBJ1-1, with the D gene uncertain. The sequenced DNA is TGTGCCAGCAGCGCCCCGACTGGTAACTCGGCTTTCTTT. Its protein reads: CASSAPTGNSAFF.